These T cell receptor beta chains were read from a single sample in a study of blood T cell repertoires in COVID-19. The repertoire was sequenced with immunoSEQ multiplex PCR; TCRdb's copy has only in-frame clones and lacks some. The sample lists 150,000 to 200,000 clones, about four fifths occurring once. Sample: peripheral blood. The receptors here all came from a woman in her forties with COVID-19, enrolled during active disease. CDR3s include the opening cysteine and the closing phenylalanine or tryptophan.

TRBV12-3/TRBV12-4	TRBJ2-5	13	CASSNSGGETQYF
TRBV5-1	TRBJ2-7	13	CAKPGQWFFEQYF
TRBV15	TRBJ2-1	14	CAISRRVDYNEQFF
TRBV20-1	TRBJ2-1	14	CSASLLAGPKEQFF
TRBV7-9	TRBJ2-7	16	CASSQSPGQGPYEQYF
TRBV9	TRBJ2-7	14	CASSVDPSTYEQYF
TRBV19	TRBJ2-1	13	CASRGVGYNEQFF
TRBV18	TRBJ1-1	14	CASSPATGNTEAFF
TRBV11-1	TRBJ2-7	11	CASSTQVEQYF
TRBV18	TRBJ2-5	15	CASSPPRRGGETQYF
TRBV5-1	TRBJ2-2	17	CASSLARMGQNTGELFF
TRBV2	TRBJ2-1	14	CASGLGQAYNEQFF
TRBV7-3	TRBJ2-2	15	CASSLMGRNTGELFF
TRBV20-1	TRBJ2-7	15	CSASLEVLVHYEQYF
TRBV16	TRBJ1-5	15	CASSQMYRRDQPQHF
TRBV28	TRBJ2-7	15	CASSFAYGTAHEQYF
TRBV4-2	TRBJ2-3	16	CASSQTSGMYADTQYF
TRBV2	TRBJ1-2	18	CASSDGSFLGISNYGYTF
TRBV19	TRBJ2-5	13	CASRPRAQETQYF
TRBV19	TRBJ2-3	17	CASSIASGGAITDTQYF
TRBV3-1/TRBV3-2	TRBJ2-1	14	CASSQVTGDNEQFF
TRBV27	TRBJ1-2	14	CASSPQVGGYGYTF
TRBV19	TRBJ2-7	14	CASSIGTRSYEQYF
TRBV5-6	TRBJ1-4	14	CASSFGTGYEKLFF
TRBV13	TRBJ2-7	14	CASRLRESTYEQYF
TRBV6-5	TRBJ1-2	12	CASRDTFGGYTF
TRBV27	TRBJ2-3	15	CASSFRQGATDTQYF
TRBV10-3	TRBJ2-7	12	CAIGGLSYEQYF
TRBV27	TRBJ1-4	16	CASSRGFGQVDEKLFF
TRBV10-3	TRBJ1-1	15	CAISLGGGMNTEAFF
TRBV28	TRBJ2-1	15	CASSFSGGRDNEQFF
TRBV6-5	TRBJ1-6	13	CASNWGVNSPLHF
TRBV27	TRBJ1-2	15	CASSDHPGGPYGYTF
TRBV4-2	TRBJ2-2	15	CASRSDRVNTGKLFF
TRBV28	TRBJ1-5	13	CASRSGVTQPQHF
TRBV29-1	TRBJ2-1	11	CSGSFAAEQFF
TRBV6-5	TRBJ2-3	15	CASSSTGSSTDTQYF
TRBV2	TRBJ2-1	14	CASSEQRGGYEQFF
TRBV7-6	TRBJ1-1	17	CASSLYPAPGEPTEAFF
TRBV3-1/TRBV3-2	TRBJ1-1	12	CASSPGNTEAFF
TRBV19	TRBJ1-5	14	CASSIGRGSQPQHF
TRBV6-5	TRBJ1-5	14	CASSRSQTEQPQHF
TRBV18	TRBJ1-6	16	CASSYTPGTDNSPLHF
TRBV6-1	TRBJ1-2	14	CASSEVRGAYGYTF
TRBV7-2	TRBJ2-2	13	CASSSRNTGELFF